This T cell receptor (beta chain) was recovered during a study of CXCR3-negative and CXCR3-positive naive CD8 T cells. The study's findings and limits: Much lower diversity was found in memory CD8+ cells, while both naive subsets had comparably high diversity. Naive CXCR3-positive and CXCR3-negative cells shared similar TRBV-TRBJ usage, unlike memory cells.

The authors made the TRB cDNA libraries by 5' RACE using UMI labels. TCRdb processed the 5' RACE reads again and assigns one entry to each CDR3 protein, with no DNA. The table lists over 100,000 distinct CDR3 sequences. CDR3 length equals 17 residues. Germline V gives CDR1 SGHVS, CDR2 FQNEAQ. As regards this clonotype: Its antigen is as yet unknown.

Using triplicate sorts, 250,000 to 350,000 cells were collected each time from every CD8+ T cell subset. CD45RO-CCR7+CD27+CD95- expression identified naive CD8+ T cells. Sequenced: naive CXCR3- CD8+ T cells from blood. As for subset: CD45RO-CCR7+CD27+CD95- naive CD8+ T cells lacking CXCR3 (TNR3-). This clonotype was obtained from a human donor in good health. Some clones in this sample may be carry-over from other donors' samples. This chain connects TRBV7-8 to TRBJ2-2; the D call from TCRdb, TRBD2, cannot be confirmed without DNA. CDR3 sequence reads: CASSLGLAGANTGELFF.